The clone carrying this T cell receptor (beta chain) was seen ten or more times. As CD8+CD4-CCR7+CD45RA+ cells, naive CD8 T cells were sorted. MiXCR was run by TCRdb on the PCR reads, yielding one entry per CDR3 protein. The data show about 630,000 distinct CDR3 sequences, about 25% seen once. This sample is part of a study of molecular identifiers for immune sequencing clone quantification. The CDR3 totals 14 residues. V shed 0 bases and J shed 5 bases, with 12 bases lying between them. CDR1 and CDR2 from the germline V gene are SGDLS and YYNGEE. The sequence came from a human donor in good health. Some libraries in this study had Jurkat cell RNA spiked in. The rearrangement joins TRBV9 to TRBJ2-7, with D possibly TRBD2 on 5 matching bases. The sample taken for sequencing was naive CD8+ T cells from blood, with Jurkat cell RNA spiked in. Described subset: FACS-sorted CD8+CD4-CCR7+CD45RA+ naive T cells. The DNA for the CDR3 is TGTGCCAGCAGCGTAGATGGGTCGCGGGACGAGCAGTACTTC. As protein: CASSVDGSRDEQYF. The full variable domain, rest sourced from reference TRBV9 and TRBJ2-7, is DSGVTQTPKHLITATGQRVTLRCSPRSGDLSVYWYQQSLDQGLQFLIQYYNGEERAKGNILERFSAQQFPDLHSELNLSSLELGDSALYFCASSVDGSRDEQYFGPGTRLTVT.